Each of the 32 T cell receptor beta chains below was sequenced from the same sample in a study of cytomegalovirus exposure and HLA in healthy donors. The method was immunoSEQ multiplex PCR; TCRdb's version includes in-frame clones alone and lacks a portion of them. Of around 150,000 clones listed, around nine tenths were seen once; the top ten hold almost 8%. The sequenced sample consisted of PBMCs. These receptors were obtained from a woman aged 18-29 years in good health and CMV-seropositive.

J is TRBJ1-1 and V is TRBV6-5, with D maybe TRBD1 (5 bases). The CDR3 loop spans 16 amino acids. From germline, CDR1 is MNHEY and CDR2 SVGAGI. V shed 3 bases and J shed 5 bases, with 19 bases lying between them. In DNA form, the CDR3 reads TGTGCCAGCAGTTATGTATTTGGGGGGTCGTCGACTGAAGCTTTCTTT. It specifies CASSYVFGGSSTEAFF.

The V call is TRBV30, the J call TRBJ1-1; 7 nucleotides align to TRBD1. Unmatched junction bases numbered 8, after V lost 8 bases and J lost 2 bases. The CDR3 length is 13 residues. Per germline, CDR1 GTSNPN and CDR2 SVGIG (reference sequence). CDR3 nucleotides: TGTGCCGGGGACCGACAGGGCAACACTGAAGCTTTCTTT. Its translation: CAGDRQGNTEAFF.

The chain uses TRBV19 and TRBJ1-1; TRBD1 might be the D (5 bases). V was pared by 3 bases and J by 7 bases, with 18 bases between. The CDR3 sequence is 15 residues long. Germline lookup yields CDR1 LNHDA and CDR2 SQIVND (reference sequence). CDR3 in amino acids: CASSIAGLQVGEAFF. CDR3 in DNA: TGTGCCAGTAGTATCGCGGGGCTGCAAGTCGGTGAAGCTTTCTTT.

The J gene is TRBJ1-4, the V gene TRBV25-1; D is unresolved. The germline V and J ends were trimmed by 11 bases and 8 bases, with 9 bases remaining between them. Per the germline V gene, CDR1 is MGHDK and CDR2 is SYGVNS. The CDR3 length is 10 residues. For the CDR3, the DNA is TGTGCCGCGGAGGGAGAAAAACTGTTTTTT. Amino acid sequence: CAAEGEKLFF.

The V gene is TRBV14, the J gene TRBJ2-1; 10 bases line up with TRBD1. Germline assignment: CDR1 SGHDN and CDR2 FVKESK. The junction had 12 bases not matched to a gene; V was cut back by 2 bases and J by 11 bases. This CDR3 region has 16 residues. CDR3 coding DNA: TGTGCCAGCAGCCAACAACCGGGACAGGGGCCGCAGCAGCAGTTCTTC. This gives the protein CASSQQPGQGPQQQFF.

DNA of the CDR3: TGTGCCACCAGCAGAGATCCAAGCAGCAATCAGCCCCAGCATTTT. This codes for CATSRDPSSNQPQHF. This chain joins TRBV15 and TRBJ1-5; D is unresolved. Germline V gene sequence: CDR1 LNHNV, CDR2 YYDKDF (reference sequence). The CDR3 totals 15 residues. Trimming removed 0 bases from V and 1 base from J, with 7 bases in between.

This clone has more than one count but fewer than ten. The J gene is TRBJ1-2, the V gene TRBV6-1, with 9 bases fitting TRBD1. The V segment lost 4 bases and the J segment 7 bases; nucleotides outside the gene matches: 1. The CDR3 loop spans 12 amino acids. The germline V gene has CDR1 MNHNS and CDR2 SASEGT. This CDR3 is CASSADRGGYTF. CDR3 nucleotide sequence: TGTGCCAGCAGTGCGGACAGGGGTGGCTACACCTTC.

This chain links TRBV19 with TRBJ2-1, with 9 positions matching TRBD1. The length of the CDR3 is 15 residues. The germline gives CDR1 LNHDA, CDR2 SQIVND (reference sequence). The V gene end was trimmed by 9 bases and the J gene end by 8 bases; junction bases not matched to a gene: 14. The chain's CDR3 is CASKQGALTRDEQFF. CDR3 DNA: TGTGCCAGCAAACAGGGGGCGCTAACTAGGGATGAGCAGTTCTTC. Supplemented by reference TRBV19 and TRBJ2-1, the full variable domain reads DGGITQSPKYLFRKEGQNVTLSCEQNLNHDAMYWYRQDPGQGLRLIYYSQIVNDFQKGDIAEGYSVSREKKESFPLTVTSAQKNPTAFYLCASKQGALTRDEQFFGPGTRLTVL.

This rearrangement joins TRBV4-1 to TRBJ2-3, with a possible D match to TRBD2 (6 bases). The CDR3 sequence is 17 residues long. Trimming pared 3 bases from V and 3 bases from J, leaving 19 bases between. Germline V gives CDR1 MGHRA, CDR2 YSYEKL. The DNA for the CDR3 is TGCGCCAGCAGCCAGGAGGGGCCAGTAAGAGAGACAGATACGCAGTATTTT. The encoded protein is CASSQEGPVRETDTQYF.

This chain connects TRBV27 to TRBJ2-2; 11 nucleotides line up with TRBD2. Trimming removed 0 bases from V and 4 bases from J; junction bases left unmatched: 13. Looked up from germline, CDR1 is MNHEY and CDR2 is SMNVEV (reference sequence). This CDR3 is built from 20 residues. The CDR3 region is CASSLSRWLAGGGGTGELFF. In DNA form, the CDR3 reads TGTGCCAGCAGTTTATCGAGATGGCTAGCGGGAGGTGGCGGCACCGGGGAGCTGTTTTTT.

This chain connects TRBV7-3 to TRBJ2-2, with a possible D match to TRBD1 (5 bases). The CDR3 is 15 amino acids. Trimming stripped 10 bases from V and 7 bases from J, with 22 bases between. CDR1 and CDR2 from the germline V gene are SGHTA and FQGTGA. CDR3 in DNA: TGTGCCACAAATGGTGGGATAGGGGTGCACGGGGAGCTGTTTTTT. Encoded protein: CATNGGIGVHGELFF.

This clone has only a few counts. The sample holds other DNA sequences that translate to the same CDR3. The chain is built from TRBV5-4 and TRBJ2-3; 12 nucleotides line up with TRBD2. Germline V CDR1 and CDR2: SGHNT, YYREEE (reference sequence). With 5 bases clipped from V and 2 bases from J, the junction kept 6 bases outside the gene matches. This CDR3 comprises 16 residues. The CDR3 protein is CASSSGLAGSTDTQYF. CDR3 nucleotides: TGTGCCAGCAGTTCTGGACTAGCGGGGTCCACAGATACGCAGTATTTT.

The chain links TRBV28 to TRBJ1-3; D may be TRBD1 (6 bases). V lost 6 bases, J lost 7 bases, and 19 bases lay in between. The CDR3 has 15 amino acids. The germline V gene has CDR1 MDHEN and CDR2 SYDVKM. CDR3 region: CASSVEYRDVNTIYF. CDR3 DNA sequence: TGTGCCAGCAGCGTCGAGTACAGGGATGTGAACACCATATATTTT.

This clone was seen a single time. This sequence joins TRBV6-4 and TRBJ1-2; a weak D match, TRBD1 (6 bases). V was clipped by 2 bases and J by 4 bases, with 14 bases between them. The germline gives CDR1 MRHNA, CDR2 SNTAGT. The CDR3 length is 15 residues. In nucleotides, the CDR3 is TGTGCCAGCAGTGACCCAATGGGGGCCTGCTATGGCTACACCTTC. This encodes CASSDPMGACYGYTF.

V usage is TRBV9 and J usage is TRBJ2-3, with D unresolved. Per germline, CDR1 SGDLS and CDR2 YYNGEE. This CDR3 has 17 amino acids. Trimming shortened V by 0 bases and J by 4 bases, and 18 bases separated the two germline ends. CDR3 DNA sequence: TGTGCCAGCAGCGTAGAGCCGGCGGCACCTTGGGCAGATACGCAGTATTTT. This encodes CASSVEPAAPWADTQYF.

V gene TRBV9 combines with J gene TRBJ2-7; 14 bases are shared with TRBD2. This CDR3 has 15 residues. The V gene end was trimmed by 3 bases and the J gene end by 3 bases; junction bases not matched to a gene: 2. Germline CDR1 SGDLS, CDR2 YYNGEE. Here the CDR3 reads CASSAGTSGSYEQYF. CDR3 bases: TGTGCCAGCAGCGCAGGGACTAGCGGGAGCTACGAGCAGTACTTC.

The chain links TRBV14 to TRBJ2-3, with a weak D call TRBD2 (5 bases). CDR3 length equals 13 residues. Trimming removed 2 bases from V and 5 bases from J, with 8 bases in between. Germline V gene sequence: CDR1 SGHDN, CDR2 FVKESK. The CDR3 region has the DNA TGTGCCAGCAGCCAAAGGACTCAAGATACGCAGTATTTT. Translating it yields CASSQRTQDTQYF.

This clone was seen only a few times. This chain uses TRBV5-1 with TRBJ2-7; 7 nucleotides line up with TRBD2. V dropped 2 bases and J dropped 6; count of bases not matched to a gene: 8. Looked up from germline, CDR1 is SGHRS and CDR2 is YFSETQ. The CDR3 has 14 residues. CDR3 region: CASSFWGEGFEQYF. The CDR3 region has the DNA TGCGCCAGCAGCTTCTGGGGGGAGGGTTTCGAGCAGTACTTC.

The rearrangement uses TRBV28 and TRBJ1-2, with TRBD1 as a possible D gene (6 bases). The CDR3 contains 15 residues. Trimming pared 5 bases from V and 8 bases from J, leaving 21 bases between. Germline CDR1 MDHEN, CDR2 SYDVKM. CDR3 bases: TGTGCCAGCAGTGGACTTAGACAGGCCCGGCCGGGCTACACCTTC. Protein sequence: CASSGLRQARPGYTF.

This clone was picked up many times. The identical CDR3 is also encoded by other nucleotide sequences in the sample. This chain connects TRBV4-3 to TRBJ2-2; D may be TRBD2 (6 bases). Germline V gives CDR1 LGHNA, CDR2 YSLEER. The CDR3 is made up of 16 amino acids. Between the trimmed V and J ends, which lost 1 base and 2 bases, there was a span of 11 bases. CDR3 in amino acids: CASSQARDLNTGELFF. The CDR3 region has the DNA TGCGCCAGCAGCCAAGCCCGGGACTTAAACACCGGGGAGCTGTTTTTT.

This clone was counted between two and nine times. The chain has TRBV11-2 and TRBJ2-3, with D possibly TRBD2 on 7 matching bases. Trimming took 5 bases from V and 2 from J, leaving 14 bases between them. Germline V CDR1 and CDR2: SGHAT, FQNNGV. The CDR3 loop spans 15 amino acids. DNA for the CDR3: TGTGCCAGCAGCGTGACGGGGGGCCCCACAGATACGCAGTATTTT. Translated: CASSVTGGPTDTQYF. Looking up the rest from reference TRBV11-2 and TRBJ2-3 gives the full variable domain: EAGVAQSPRYKIIEKRQSVAFWCNPISGHATLYWYQQILGQGPKLLIQFQNNGVVDDSQLPKDRFSAERLKGVDSTLKIQPAKLEDSAVYLCASSVTGGPTDTQYFGPGTRLTVL.

The CDR3 DNA reads as TGTGCAACAACTAGCGGCAATGAGCAGTTCTTC. It yields the protein CATTSGNEQFF. The rearrangement uses TRBV13 and TRBJ2-1; TRBD2 matches at 8 bases. CDR3 size: 11 residues. Germline-derived CDR1 and CDR2 are PRHDT and FYEKMQ (reference sequence).

The chain employs TRBV4-1 and TRBJ2-7, with D perhaps matching TRBD1 (6 bases). Per the germline V gene, CDR1 is MGHRA and CDR2 is YSYEKL. V was cut by 3 bases and J by 3 bases, with 15 bases left in between. The CDR3 consists of 15 residues. This CDR3 is CASSQIGQKRYEQYF. CDR3 nucleotides: TGCGCCAGCAGCCAGATAGGACAGAAACGCTACGAGCAGTACTTC.

The chain joins TRBV27 to TRBJ2-1, with 7 bases lining up with TRBD2. Trimming removed 4 bases from V and 8 bases from J; junction bases left unmatched: 17. The germline V gene has CDR1 MNHEY and CDR2 SMNVEV (reference sequence). The CDR3 totals 17 residues. The CDR3 coding sequence is TGTGCCAGCAGTTCCCCCATGGGGCGCGGGAGAGGGCATGAGCAGTTCTTC. It codes for CASSSPMGRGRGHEQFF.

This rearrangement joins TRBV2 to TRBJ2-7; TRBD1 agrees at 9 bases. V was pared by 6 bases and J by 5 bases, with 8 bases of the junction left unmatched. Germline lookup yields CDR1 SNHLY and CDR2 FYNNEI. This CDR3 spans 14 amino acids. CDR3 DNA: TGTGCCAGCAGGAGAGAGGGACAGGGCCACGAGCAGTACTTC. Amino acid sequence: CASRREGQGHEQYF. Full variable domain (rest looked up from reference TRBV2 and TRBJ2-7): EPEVTQTPSHQVTQMGQEVILRCVPISNHLYFYWYRQILGQKVEFLVSFYNNEISEKSEIFDDQFSVERPDGSNFTLKIRSTKLEDSAMYFCASRREGQGHEQYFGPGTRLTVT.

This chain connects TRBV28 to TRBJ2-7, with TRBD1 as a possible D gene (6 bases). Germline V gene lookup returns CDR1 MDHEN and CDR2 SYDVKM. V was cut by 8 bases and J by 7 bases, with 15 bases left in between. CDR3 length equals 12 residues. The CDR3 loop is CASRQGRGEQYF. In DNA, the CDR3 is TGTGCCAGCCGTCAGGGGCGTGGGGAGCAGTACTTC.

This clone was seen just once. This CDR3 reads CASSQDAGSSYNEQYF. The CDR3 coding sequence is TGTGCCAGCAGCCAAGATGCAGGGTCTTCTTACAACGAGCAGTACTTC. The chain employs TRBV4-2 and TRBJ2-7; perhaps TRBD1 as D (5 bases). The CDR3 has 16 residues. Germline values: CDR1 LGHNA, CDR2 YNFKEQ. The V and J ends lost 0 bases and 5 bases respectively, with 17 bases between them.

This clone was counted once. The J gene is TRBJ1-2, the V gene TRBV6-5; D is undetermined. V lost 5 bases to trimming and J lost 4 bases, with 8 bases between them. CDR1 and CDR2 from the germline V gene are MNHEY and SVGAGI. The CDR3 is 12 residues long. CDR3 residues: CASSREGYGYTF. The DNA for the CDR3 is TGTGCCAGCAGTAGGGAGGGCTATGGCTACACCTTC.

This chain links TRBV7-3 with TRBJ2-1; D gene unclear. CDR1 is SGHTA and CDR2 is FQGTGA in the germline V gene. The V and J ends lost 4 bases and 0 bases respectively, with 7 bases between them. This CDR3 has 14 amino acids. The CDR3 loop is CASSSMSSYNEQFF. The DNA for the CDR3 is TGTGCCAGCAGCTCGATGAGCTCCTACAATGAGCAGTTCTTC.

The chain has TRBV7-9 and TRBJ2-5; 12 bases fit TRBD2. The trim removed 4 bases at V and 5 bases at J, leaving 8 bases unmatched. CDR1 SEHNR and CDR2 FQNEAQ come from the germline V gene (reference sequence). The CDR3 runs to 16 residues. CDR3 sequence (DNA): TGTGCCAGCAGCTCTGGACTAGCGGGGCTAATGGAGACCCAGTACTTC. As protein: CASSSGLAGLMETQYF.

Only one count was recorded for this clone. This chain's CDR3 is CASSPGVPSYEQYF. The CDR3 bases are TGTGCCAGCAGTCCGGGGGTCCCCTCCTACGAGCAGTACTTC. The chain links TRBV27 to TRBJ2-7; possible D gene TRBD2, 6 bases. CDR1 is MNHEY, CDR2 SMNVEV, per germline (reference sequence). Trimming removed 5 bases at V and 0 bases at J, with 11 bases between. The length of the CDR3 is 14 residues.

The chain uses TRBV9 and TRBJ1-1; D perhaps matches TRBD1 (5 bases). The CDR3 runs 15 residues. Germline V gene lookup returns CDR1 SGDLS and CDR2 YYNGEE. Trimming left V 0 bases short and J 5 bases short, with 14 bases between. CDR3 in amino acids: CASSVGGDLATEAFF. CDR3 nucleotide sequence: TGTGCCAGCAGCGTAGGGGGGGACCTGGCAACTGAAGCTTTCTTT.